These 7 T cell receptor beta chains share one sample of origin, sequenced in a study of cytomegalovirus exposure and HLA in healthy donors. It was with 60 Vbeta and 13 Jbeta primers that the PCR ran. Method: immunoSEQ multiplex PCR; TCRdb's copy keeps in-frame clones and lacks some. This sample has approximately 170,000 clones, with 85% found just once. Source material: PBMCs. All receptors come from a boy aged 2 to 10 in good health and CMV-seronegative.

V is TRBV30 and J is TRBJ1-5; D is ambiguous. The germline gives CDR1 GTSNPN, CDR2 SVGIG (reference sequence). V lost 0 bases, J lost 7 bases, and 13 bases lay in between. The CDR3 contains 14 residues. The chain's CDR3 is CAWSVIIMGQPQHF. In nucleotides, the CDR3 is TGTGCCTGGAGTGTAATTATAATGGGCCAGCCCCAGCATTTT.

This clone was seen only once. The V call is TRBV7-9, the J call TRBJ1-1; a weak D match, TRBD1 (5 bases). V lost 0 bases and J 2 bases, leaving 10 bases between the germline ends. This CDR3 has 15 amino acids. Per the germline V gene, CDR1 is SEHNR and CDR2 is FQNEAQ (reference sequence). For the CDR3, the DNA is TGTGCCAGCAGCTTAGCCAGACAGATTAACACTGAAGCTTTCTTT. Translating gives CASSLARQINTEAFF. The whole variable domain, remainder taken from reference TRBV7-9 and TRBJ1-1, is DTGVSQNPRHKITKRGQNVTFRCDPISEHNRLYWYRQTLGQGPEFLTYFQNEAQLEKSRLLSDRFSAERPKGSFSTLEIQRTEQGDSAMYLCASSLARQINTEAFFGQGTRLTVV.

The CDR3: CAISEPSGGNEQFF. CDR3 bases: TGTGCCATCAGTGAGCCTAGCGGGGGAAATGAGCAGTTCTTC. The chain has TRBV10-3 and TRBJ2-1; 10 nucleotides line up with TRBD2. This CDR3 is 14 amino acids long. Germline CDR1 is ENHRY and CDR2 is SYGVKD. The V segment lost 2 bases and the J segment 7 bases; nucleotides outside the gene matches: 2.

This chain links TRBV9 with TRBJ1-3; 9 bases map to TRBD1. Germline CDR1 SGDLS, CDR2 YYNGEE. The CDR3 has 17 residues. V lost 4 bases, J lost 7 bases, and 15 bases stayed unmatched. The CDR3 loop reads CASSNRRGQGERNTIYF. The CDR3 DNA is TGTGCCAGCAGCAACCGAAGGGGACAGGGCGAGCGGAACACCATATATTTT.

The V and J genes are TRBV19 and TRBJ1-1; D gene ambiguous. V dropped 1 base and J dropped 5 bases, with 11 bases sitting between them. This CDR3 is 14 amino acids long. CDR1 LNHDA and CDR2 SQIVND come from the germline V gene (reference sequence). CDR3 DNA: TGTGCCAGTAGTATAGGTCCGGGGTTAACTGAAGCTTTCTTT. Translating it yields CASSIGPGLTEAFF.

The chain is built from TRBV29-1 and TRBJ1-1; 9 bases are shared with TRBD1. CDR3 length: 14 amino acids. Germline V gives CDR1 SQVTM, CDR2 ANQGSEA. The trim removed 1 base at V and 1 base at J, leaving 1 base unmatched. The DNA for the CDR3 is TGCAGCGTTGAAGGGGGACAGGGGAACACTGAAGCTTTCTTT. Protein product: CSVEGGQGNTEAFF. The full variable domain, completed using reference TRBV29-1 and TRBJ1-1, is SAVISQKPSRDICQRGTSLTIQCQVDSQVTMMFWYRQQPGQSLTLIATANQGSEATYESGFVIDKFPISRPNLTFSTLTVSNMSPEDSSIYLCSVEGGQGNTEAFFGQGTRLTVV.

DNA of the CDR3: TGTGCCAGCAGCCACGGAGACCCCACCGGGGAGCTGTTTTTT. Protein: CASSHGDPTGELFF. The chain couples TRBV4-2 to TRBJ2-2; no definite D call. The CDR3 has 14 amino acids. CDR1 is LGHNA and CDR2 is YNFKEQ in the germline V gene. Trimming removed 3 bases from V and 4 bases from J, with 9 bases in between.